This TCR beta chain was sequenced during a study of T cells after yellow fever vaccination (dated by TCRdb to between 2017 and 2020). Turning to the overall study: The SMART-Seq v4 Ultra Low Input RNA kit was used to prepare libraries from fractions with low cell numbers. Blood was drawn at multiple timepoints before and after primary and secondary immunization, with bulk PBMC replicates and cell subsets isolated. Two healthy male donors made up the cohort, one aged 18 to 30 years and the other aged 30 to 39 years. Bulk TCR alpha and beta repertoires were sequenced longitudinally to track T-cell clones before and after primary and booster YFV17D yellow fever vaccination. General study outcomes and caveats: The study included only a couple of donors, which limits how far the findings can be generalized. A small fraction of clonotypes appeared in both the CD4 and CD8 compartments, likely as a result of convergent recombination. The secondary T-cell response was weaker than the primary response but faster, peaking on day 5 instead of day 15. After the booster, most of the clones that had expanded following primary vaccination were detected again (roughly 97% of CD4 and 80% to 90% of CD8), which suggests that memory was broadly maintained. FACS-sorted repertoires could contain abundant contaminating clonotypes from the bulk population, so computational filtering was required.

TCR cDNA was synthesized by 5'RACE template switching, which introduced a universal primer site and unique molecular identifiers. Priming of cDNA synthesis was performed from both the TCR alpha and TCR beta constant segments. Library amplification involved two PCR steps, and the second step added sample barcodes and sequencing adapters. Sequencing of libraries was done on Illumina HiSeq 2500 (2x100 bp) or NovaSeq (2x150 bp). In the authors' own workflow: MIGEC handled demultiplexing of reads and collapsing into UMI consensus sequences, while MiXCR performed V(D)J alignment. Vaccine-responding clonotypes were identified with edgeR using replicate PBMC samples, with FDR below 0.01 and a log2 fold change above 5 up to day 15 being required. Each bulk clonotype received a CD4 or CD8 identity based on whether the sequenced CD4 or CD8 repertoire contained that clonotype at higher abundance. TCRdb reprocessed the public reads (quality trimming at Q25 with fastp, clone calling with MiXCR) and kept in-frame beta chains. Rows are combined by CDR3 protein, so each entry shows the most common genes and DNA. V and J calls and clone size were set by TCRdb, not the authors. Counted in this sample were under 700,000 distinct CDR3 sequences; roughly a sixth of them appeared once. Roughly 17% of the sample is held by the ten biggest clonotypes.

What this sample's treatment or condition label stands for: live attenuated yellow fever vaccine strain. At each blood-draw timepoint, two biological replicates of bulk PBMCs were collected. PBMCs were isolated from peripheral blood using a standard Ficoll-Paque protocol. RNA was extracted with TriZol from bulk PBMCs, CD4 and CD8 fractions, and dextramer-positive and dextramer-negative fractions. In this sample, this clonotype turned up many times. Its antigen specificity is not known. Base qualities are not at hand, and no much larger clone is one base apart. V loses 3 bases of germline sequence and J loses 6 bases, and the interval between the two ends is 8 bases. From the germline V gene, CDR1 is WSHSY and CDR2 is SAAADI. From the cysteine up to the phenylalanine, the CDR3 has a length of 13 residues. Here the CDR3 DNA is all that survives: 39 bases in frame from base 1.

Recombination joined TRBV10-2 with TRBJ2-2, with the D gene not clear enough to name. The input for sequencing was PBMCs, taken about 5 days after the first yellow fever vaccination. This sequence originates from a man younger than 35 who received the YFV17D yellow fever vaccine. CDR3 sequence: CASSEMVAGELFF. The DNA reads as follows: TGCGCCAGCAGTGAAATGGTCGCCGGGGAGCTGTTTTTT.